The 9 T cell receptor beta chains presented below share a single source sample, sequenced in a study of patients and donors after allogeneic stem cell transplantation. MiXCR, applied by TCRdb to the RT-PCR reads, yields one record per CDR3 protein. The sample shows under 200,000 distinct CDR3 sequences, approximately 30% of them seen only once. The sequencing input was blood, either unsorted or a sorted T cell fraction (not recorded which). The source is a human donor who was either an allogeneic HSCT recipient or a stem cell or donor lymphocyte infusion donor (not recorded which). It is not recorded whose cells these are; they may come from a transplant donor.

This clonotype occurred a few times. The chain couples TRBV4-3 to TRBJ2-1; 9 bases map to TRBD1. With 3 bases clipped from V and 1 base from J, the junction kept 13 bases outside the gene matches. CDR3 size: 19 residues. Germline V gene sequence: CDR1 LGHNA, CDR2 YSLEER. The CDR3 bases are TGCGCCAGCAGCCATTCCTCGAAAGGGACAGGGCGGTCCTACAATGAGCAGTTCTTC. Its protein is CASSHSSKGTGRSYNEQFF.

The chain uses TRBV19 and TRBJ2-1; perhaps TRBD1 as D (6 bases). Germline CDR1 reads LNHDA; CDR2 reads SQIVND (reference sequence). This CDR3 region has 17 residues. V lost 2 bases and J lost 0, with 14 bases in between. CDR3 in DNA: TGTGCCAGTAGTATAAACAGGGATTTTAGCTCCTACAATGAGCAGTTCTTC. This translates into CASSINRDFSSYNEQFF.

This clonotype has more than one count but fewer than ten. CDR3 loop: CSVAGSTMSGELFF. For the CDR3, the DNA is TGCAGCGTTGCTGGCAGTACGATGTCCGGGGAGCTGTTTTTT. V gene TRBV29-1 combines with J gene TRBJ2-2; the D is unclear. Trimming cost V 4 bases and J 6 bases, with 15 bases left between them. The CDR3 is 14 residues long. CDR1 is SQVTM, CDR2 ANQGSEA, per germline.

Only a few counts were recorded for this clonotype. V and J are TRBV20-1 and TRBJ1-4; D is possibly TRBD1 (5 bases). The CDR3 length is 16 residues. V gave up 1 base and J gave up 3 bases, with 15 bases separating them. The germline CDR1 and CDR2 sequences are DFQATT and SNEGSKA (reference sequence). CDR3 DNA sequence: TGCAGTGCTAGAGGGAGGTGGGGCTCCCCTAATGAAAAACTGTTTTTT. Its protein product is CSARGRWGSPNEKLFF.

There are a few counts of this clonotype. DNA of the CDR3: TGTGCCAGCAGTTTGGGCGGACGGCGTTACAATGAGCAGTTCTTC. This gives the protein CASSLGGRRYNEQFF. The chain joins TRBV6-5 to TRBJ2-1, with no clear D. This CDR3 has 15 residues. V lost 4 bases to trimming and J lost 4 bases, with 14 bases between them. Germline V lookup: CDR1 MNHEY, CDR2 SVGAGI.

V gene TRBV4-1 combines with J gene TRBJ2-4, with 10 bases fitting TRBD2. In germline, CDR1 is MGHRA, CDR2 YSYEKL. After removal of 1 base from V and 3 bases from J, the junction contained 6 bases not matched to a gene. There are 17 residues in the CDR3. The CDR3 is CASSQGASGSLKNIQYF. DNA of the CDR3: TGCGCCAGCAGCCAAGGAGCTAGCGGGAGCCTCAAAAACATTCAGTACTTC.

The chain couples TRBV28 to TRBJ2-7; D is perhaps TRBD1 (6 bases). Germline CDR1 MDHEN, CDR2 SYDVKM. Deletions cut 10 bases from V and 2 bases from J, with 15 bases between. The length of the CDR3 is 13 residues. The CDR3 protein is CATSGAVPYEQYF. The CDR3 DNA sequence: TGTGCCACATCAGGGGCAGTCCCCTACGAGCAGTACTTC.

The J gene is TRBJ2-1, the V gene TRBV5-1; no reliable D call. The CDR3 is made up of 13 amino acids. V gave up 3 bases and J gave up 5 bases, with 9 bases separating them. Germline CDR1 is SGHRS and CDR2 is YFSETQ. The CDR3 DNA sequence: TGCGCCAGCAGCTCCCGGTCCCACAATGAGCAGTTCTTC. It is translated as CASSSRSHNEQFF.

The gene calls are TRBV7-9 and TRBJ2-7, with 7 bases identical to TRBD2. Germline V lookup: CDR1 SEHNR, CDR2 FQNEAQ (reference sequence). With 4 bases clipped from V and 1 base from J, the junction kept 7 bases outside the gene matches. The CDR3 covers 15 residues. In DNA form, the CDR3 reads TGTGCCAGCAGCTGGGGGGGAGGCGATTCCTACGAGCAGTACTTC. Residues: CASSWGGGDSYEQYF.